The 32 T cell receptor beta chains below were found in one sample sequenced in a study of graft-versus-host responses after intestinal transplantation. No antigen has been identified for these receptors. Assay: immunoSEQ multiplex PCR; the TCRdb copy retains only in-frame clones and omits some. The sample lists some 110,000 clones, over 75% seen once, with about 0.9% in the top ten. The source was unstimulated CD4+ T cells sorted from spleen or lymph node cells, collected before intestinal transplant. These receptors all stem from a human donor who received an intestinal transplant.

This clone was seen only once. The chain couples TRBV28 to TRBJ2-7, with D possibly matching TRBD1 (5 bases). With 6 bases removed from V and 2 bases from J, the gap between germline ends came to 14 bases. This CDR3 region has 14 residues. Germline V gene lookup returns CDR1 MDHEN and CDR2 SYDVKM. This CDR3 reads CASRVTDPTYEQYF. The CDR3 nucleotides read TGTGCCAGCAGGGTGACAGATCCCACCTACGAGCAGTACTTC. Together with reference TRBV28 and TRBJ2-7, the CDR3 gives the full variable domain: DVKVTQSSRYLVKRTGEKVFLECVQDMDHENMFWYRQDPGLGLRLIYFSYDVKMKEKGDIPEGYSVSREKKERFSLILESASTNQTSMYLCASRVTDPTYEQYFGPGTRLTVT.

This chain uses TRBV6-1 with TRBJ1-5; D perhaps matches TRBD1 (5 bases). Trimming shortened V by 1 base and J by 1 base, and 5 bases separated the two germline ends. This CDR3 region has 14 residues. Germline values: CDR1 MNHNS, CDR2 SASEGT. The CDR3 reads CASSEGDSNQPQHF. The CDR3 DNA reads TGTGCCAGCAGTGAAGGGGACAGCAATCAGCCCCAGCATTTT.

The chain is built from TRBV4-1 and TRBJ1-2; D unresolved. The CDR3 has 16 amino acids. Trimming removed 1 base at V and 0 bases at J, with 12 bases between. The germline V gene has CDR1 MGHRA and CDR2 YSYEKL. The chain's CDR3 is CASSQVGQIPNYGYTF. In nucleotides, the CDR3 is TGCGCCAGCAGCCAAGTAGGCCAGATCCCTAACTATGGCTACACCTTC.

Note on this clone: Other DNA sequences in this sample translate to the same CDR3. V gene TRBV9 combines with J gene TRBJ1-3; D gene unclear. The CDR3 runs to 16 residues. Germline CDR1 reads SGDLS; CDR2 reads YYNGEE. Trimming pared 0 bases from V and 0 bases from J, leaving 10 bases between. CDR3 bases: TGTGCCAGCAGCGTAGACGAAGGCTTCTCTGGAAACACCATATATTTT. Amino acid sequence: CASSVDEGFSGNTIYF.

The rearrangement links TRBV2 to TRBJ1-4, with D uncertain. The CDR3 has 14 amino acids. V shed 0 bases and J shed 2 bases, with 4 bases lying between them. CDR1 is SNHLY and CDR2 is FYNNEI in the germline V gene. The CDR3 here is CASSEATTNEKLFF. CDR3 nucleotide sequence: TGTGCCAGCAGTGAAGCTACTACTAATGAAAAACTGTTTTTT.

This chain links TRBV7-9 with TRBJ2-5; no firm D call. This CDR3 region has 11 residues. Trimming cost V 7 bases and J 9 bases, with 12 bases left between them. Germline CDR1 and CDR2: SEHNR and FQNEAQ (reference sequence). The CDR3 protein is CASTPVQAQYF. Written as DNA, the CDR3 is TGTGCCAGCACCCCCGTTCAGGCCCAGTACTTC.

This rearrangement joins TRBV4-1 to TRBJ2-3; 14 bases line up with TRBD2. Trimming at V came to 6 bases and at J to 1 base, leaving 9 bases not matched to a gene. From germline, CDR1 is MGHRA and CDR2 YSYEKL. There are 18 residues in the CDR3. The CDR3, as DNA: TGCGCCAGCAGTCGGGGGACTAGCGGGAGTAGGGGCACAGATACGCAGTATTTT. Translation: CASSRGTSGSRGTDTQYF.

The chain is built from TRBV5-1 and TRBJ2-7; tentative D call: TRBD1 (5 bases). Trimming shortened V by 2 bases and J by 2 bases, and 11 bases separated the two germline ends. Per germline, CDR1 SGHRS and CDR2 YFSETQ. The length of the CDR3 is 14 residues. CDR3 DNA sequence: TGCGCCAGCAGCTTTGGCGACAGTCCCTACGAGCAGTACTTC. It specifies CASSFGDSPYEQYF.

The chain has TRBV13 and TRBJ2-5, with D possibly called TRBD1 or TRBD2 (6 bases each). This CDR3 spans 14 amino acids. Looked up from germline, CDR1 is PRHDT and CDR2 is FYEKMQ (reference sequence). With 5 bases removed from V and 3 bases from J, the gap between germline ends came to 13 bases. This chain's CDR3 is CASSTGAAEETQYF. The DNA of the CDR3 is TGTGCCAGCAGCACGGGGGCAGCGGAAGAGACCCAGTACTTC.

CDR3 residues: CASSYGTAQETQYF. Written as DNA, the CDR3 is TGTGCCAGCAGCTACGGGACAGCACAAGAGACCCAGTACTTC. The chain joins TRBV11-1 to TRBJ2-5; 7 positions agree with TRBD1. The CDR3 contains 14 residues. Germline values: CDR1 SGHAT, CDR2 FQDESV (reference sequence). With V trimmed by 4 bases and J by 2 bases, 4 bases remained unmatched.

The chain couples TRBV2 to TRBJ1-2, with a weak D call TRBD1 (5 bases). In germline, CDR1 is SNHLY, CDR2 FYNNEI. The CDR3 spans 14 residues. Trimming took 7 bases from V and 1 from J, leaving 13 bases between them. CDR3 DNA sequence: TGTGCCAGCAAGCCCGGGGACCTTAACTATGGCTACACCTTC. Translated, it gives CASKPGDLNYGYTF.

The chain is built from TRBV2 and TRBJ1-2; D may be TRBD1 (5 bases). Germline V gene data show CDR1 as SNHLY and CDR2 as FYNNEI. Trimming left V 6 bases short and J 2 bases short, with 13 bases between. This CDR3 spans 14 amino acids. This CDR3 reads CASRLGTLNYGYTF. The CDR3, as DNA: TGTGCCAGCAGGCTAGGGACCCTCAACTATGGCTACACCTTC.

The chain joins TRBV11-2 to TRBJ2-1; D is undetermined. The CDR3 has 13 amino acids. CDR1 and CDR2 from the germline V gene are SGHAT and FQNNGV. V gave up 0 bases and J gave up 9 bases, with 9 bases separating them. The DNA of the CDR3 is TGTGCCAGCAGCTTAGATACCTCGGGTGAGCAGTTCTTC. It translates to CASSLDTSGEQFF.

V gene TRBV7-2 combines with J gene TRBJ1-2; D remains ambiguous. Germline assignment: CDR1 SGHTA and CDR2 FQGNSA. The CDR3 extends over 13 amino acids. V dropped 2 bases and J dropped 5 bases, with 9 bases sitting between them. CDR3 nucleotide sequence: TGTGCCAGCAGCTTATCTCGAAATTATGGCTACACCTTC. It encodes CASSLSRNYGYTF.

The chain is built from TRBV19 and TRBJ1-5; D is possibly TRBD1 (6 bases). The CDR3 runs 18 residues. V dropped 6 bases and J dropped 0 bases, with 21 bases sitting between them. In germline, CDR1 is LNHDA, CDR2 SQIVND (reference sequence). CDR3 sequence: CASSSRPQGPYSNQPQHF. The CDR3 nucleotides are TGTGCCAGTAGCTCCCGGCCACAGGGACCCTATAGCAATCAGCCCCAGCATTTT. Combining the CDR3 with reference TRBV19 and TRBJ1-5 gives the whole variable domain DGGITQSPKYLFRKEGQNVTLSCEQNLNHDAMYWYRQDPGQGLRLIYYSQIVNDFQKGDIAEGYSVSREKKESFPLTVTSAQKNPTAFYLCASSSRPQGPYSNQPQHFGDGTRLSIL.

The J gene is TRBJ1-1, the V gene TRBV5-1; D may be TRBD1 (5 bases). The CDR3 is 14 residues long. Germline CDR1 SGHRS, CDR2 YFSETQ. V was pared by 4 bases and J by 5 bases, with 15 bases between. The chain's CDR3 is CASSPIRGETEAFF. The DNA of the CDR3 is TGCGCCAGCAGCCCAATTCGAGGGGAGACTGAAGCTTTCTTT.

V and J are TRBV5-1 and TRBJ2-7; D is possibly TRBD1 (5 bases). Germline values: CDR1 SGHRS, CDR2 YFSETQ. Trimming shortened V by 2 bases and J by 5 bases, and 14 bases separated the two germline ends. The CDR3 length is 14 residues. DNA for the CDR3: TGCGCCAGCAGCTTTGGGTTAGGGGCCCACGAGCAGTACTTC. This codes for CASSFGLGAHEQYF.

The genes are TRBV30 and TRBJ2-4; the D is unclear. The V gene lost 0 bases and the J gene lost 0 bases, with 6 bases spanning the gap. CDR1 GTSNPN and CDR2 SVGIG come from the germline V gene (reference sequence). The CDR3 has 14 amino acids. The DNA of the CDR3 is TGTGCCTGGAGTGTAGCCGTAGCCAAAAACATTCAGTACTTC. Amino acids: CAWSVAVAKNIQYF. The whole variable domain, remainder taken from reference TRBV30 and TRBJ2-4, is SQTIHQWPATLVQPVGSPLSLECTVEGTSNPNLYWYRQAAGRGLQLLFYSVGIGQISSEVPQNLSASRPQDRQFILSSKKLLLSDSGFYLCAWSVAVAKNIQYFGAGTRLSVL.

This chain uses TRBV1 with TRBJ2-5; whether TRBD2, the table's D call, matches the DNA was not checked. The end of the DNA aligns better with TRBJ2-7, so the J call may be wrong. TRBV1 is classified as a pseudogene. The CDR3 sequence is 16 residues long. CDR3 in DNA: TGCACCAGCACCATTACTAGCGGGAGATTTCCCTACGAGCAGTACTTC. Translated, it gives CTSTITSGRFPYEQYF.

This clone was found once. The chain combines TRBV25-1 with TRBJ2-1, with D perhaps TRBD1 (6 bases). CDR1 is MGHDK, CDR2 SYGVNS, per germline. The V gene lost 4 bases and the J gene lost 4 bases, with 11 bases spanning the gap. The length of the CDR3 is 14 residues. The DNA of the CDR3 is TGTGCCAGCAGTGCCGCCGGGACATACAATGAGCAGTTCTTC. This translates into CASSAAGTYNEQFF.

This chain connects TRBV7-3 to TRBJ2-5; D might be TRBD2 (5 bases). The CDR3 extends over 15 amino acids. Germline CDR1 reads SGHTA; CDR2 reads FQGTGA. Deletions cut 3 bases from V and 2 bases from J, with 13 bases between. CDR3 sequence (DNA): TGTGCCAGCAGCTTCGGTCCTAGCAAACAAGAGACCCAGTACTTC. Its protein is CASSFGPSKQETQYF.

This rearrangement joins TRBV4-1 to TRBJ2-7, with 10 bases aligning to TRBD1. Germline CDR1 is MGHRA and CDR2 is YSYEKL. Trimming at V came to 1 base and at J to 5 bases, leaving 5 bases not matched to a gene. CDR3 size: 15 residues. As DNA, the CDR3 is TGCGCCAGCAGCCAAGGGGACAGGGGAGTCAACGAGCAGTACTTC. As protein: CASSQGDRGVNEQYF.

This sequence joins TRBV10-3 and TRBJ2-7, with no clear D. Between the trimmed V and J ends, which lost 3 bases and 4 bases, there was a span of 4 bases. This CDR3 is 11 amino acids long. Germline-derived CDR1 and CDR2 are ENHRY and SYGVKD. The CDR3 nucleotides read TGTGCCATCAGTGACAGTTACGAGCAGTACTTC. Its protein is CAISDSYEQYF.

The chain uses TRBV2 and TRBJ2-1; TRBD2 aligns across 7 bases. The CDR3 contains 15 residues. Trimming at V came to 7 bases and at J to 2 bases, leaving 8 bases not matched to a gene. Per germline, CDR1 SNHLY and CDR2 FYNNEI. The CDR3 nucleotides are TGTGCCAGCACCGAGGGGAGGGCGGCCTACAATGAGCAGTTCTTC. Its protein is CASTEGRAAYNEQFF.

In DNA form, the CDR3 reads TGTGCCAGCAGCGTAGCCGGACAGGGGTCTGGCTACACCTTC. Translated: CASSVAGQGSGYTF. The rearrangement links TRBV9 to TRBJ1-2; 9 nucleotides match TRBD1. J gave up 7 bases and V 0 bases, and 4 bases lay outside the gene matches. The CDR3 runs to 14 residues. Germline V gene lookup returns CDR1 SGDLS and CDR2 YYNGEE.

The rearrangement uses TRBV9 and TRBJ2-1, with 8 bases that match TRBD2. V was pared by 3 bases and J by 1 base, with 6 bases of the junction left unmatched. Looked up from germline, CDR1 is SGDLS and CDR2 is YYNGEE. This CDR3 has 16 amino acids. CDR3 DNA sequence: TGTGCCAGCAGCGCGGGACTAGGGCGGTCCTACAATGAGCAGTTCTTC. Translating it yields CASSAGLGRSYNEQFF.

CDR3 coding DNA: TGTGCCAGCAGCTTGTTCGGGACAGGGATCTACGAGCAGTACTTC. This encodes CASSLFGTGIYEQYF. The V and J genes are TRBV5-6 and TRBJ2-7; TRBD1 aligns across 9 bases. J was trimmed by 3 bases and V by 1 base; bases with no gene match: 5. CDR1 and CDR2 (germline): SGHDT, YYEEEE. This CDR3 is built from 15 residues.

This rearrangement joins TRBV6-5 to TRBJ2-5, with 12 bases identical to TRBD2. V lost 5 bases to trimming and J lost 4 bases; unmatched junction nucleotides: 2. Germline CDR1 reads MNHEY; CDR2 reads SVGAGI. This CDR3 has 14 residues. CDR3 protein: CASSRLAGAETQYF. CDR3 coding DNA: TGTGCCAGCAGTCGACTAGCGGGGGCAGAGACCCAGTACTTC.

The chain links TRBV27 to TRBJ2-7; D perhaps matches TRBD1 (6 bases). The germline CDR1 and CDR2 sequences are MNHEY and SMNVEV (reference sequence). The V gene lost 2 bases and the J gene lost 4 bases, with 21 bases spanning the gap. The CDR3 consists of 17 residues. The CDR3 here is CASSLPSARGRPYEQYF. DNA for the CDR3: TGTGCCAGCAGTTTACCCTCCGCCAGGGGACGGCCTTACGAGCAGTACTTC.

The chain employs TRBV6-5 and TRBJ1-2; D perhaps matches TRBD1 (5 bases). Germline lookup yields CDR1 MNHEY and CDR2 SVGAGI. This CDR3 spans 14 amino acids. V was cut by 5 bases and J by 2 bases, with 12 bases left in between. The chain's CDR3 is CASSESGTNYGYTF. CDR3 DNA: TGTGCCAGCAGTGAATCAGGGACCAACTATGGCTACACCTTC.

The chain couples TRBV6-5 to TRBJ2-5; weak D call: TRBD2 (6 bases). The CDR3 totals 15 residues. Per the germline V gene, CDR1 is MNHEY and CDR2 is SVGAGI. Deletions cut 5 bases from V and 5 bases from J, with 18 bases between. The CDR3 is CASSPPPLGTETQYF. For the CDR3, the DNA is TGTGCCAGCAGTCCGCCCCCCTTGGGGACTGAGACCCAGTACTTC.

This sequence joins TRBV5-1 and TRBJ1-4, with D tentatively TRBD1 (5 bases). Trimming removed 0 bases from V and 6 bases from J, with 12 bases in between. The CDR3 loop spans 15 amino acids. Per the germline V gene, CDR1 is SGHRS and CDR2 is YFSETQ. CDR3 region: CASSLVSGTDEKLFF. The DNA of the CDR3 is TGCGCCAGCAGCTTGGTTTCCGGGACGGATGAAAAACTGTTTTTT.